A selection of T cell receptor beta chains follows, all from one sample in a study of T cell responses to AZD1222 COVID-19 vaccine. Only in-frame clones appear in the TCRdb table, and some are missing; sequencing was by immunoSEQ multiplex PCR. In the table there are around 44,000 clones, just over 85% of which are singletons. Sequences were derived from peripheral blood, sampled 28 days after the second AZD1222 dose. The receptors derive from an adult who received the AZD1222 COVID-19 vaccine. The conserved cysteine and the conserved F or W are not part of the CDR3 here. The size field is filled for only some rows; it gives once, few, many or a size class.

size,J,V,length,CDR3
.,TRBJ2-2,TRBV7-6,14,ASSLAVGPNTGELF
.,TRBJ2-3,TRBV7-7,12,ASSLVANSDTQY
.,TRBJ2-5,TRBV24-1,14,ATSDLQRGDQETQY
.,TRBJ1-5,TRBV6-5,11,ASRRGQEQPQH
.,TRBJ2-3,TRBV5-1,14,ASSFQGGGRTDTQY
.,TRBJ2-2,TRBV24-1,13,ATSDFQGVTGELF
.,TRBJ2-5,TRBV5-4,12,ATQTGSRGETQY
.,TRBJ1-1,TRBV5-8,12,ASSLGQTNTEAF
.,TRBJ2-3,TRBV7-2,13,ASSLRTPTTDTQY
few,TRBJ2-3,TRBV18,13,ASSPNEAATDTQY